This T cell receptor beta chain appears in the sequencing data of a study of lung T cells in sarcoidosis with Löfgren's syndrome. Each CDR3 protein gets one entry after TCRdb re-called the reads with MiXCR. Of roughly 63,000 distinct CDR3 sequences detected, approximately 21% appear once; the ten largest clones hold 2.3%. This clonotype was observed at least ten times. The CDR3 runs to 14 residues. Per the germline V gene, CDR1 is MNHNS and CDR2 is SASEGT. J lost 3 bases, V lost 6 bases, and 4 bases had no gene match. The TCR comes from a human donor with sarcoidosis (Löfgren's syndrome or another form), or a control subject (not recorded which). The rearrangement uses TRBV6-1 and TRBJ2-2, with 7 bases aligning to TRBD1. The specimen was CD4+ T cells from PBMCs. The CDR3 reads CASSRGGHTGELFF. CDR3 bases: TGTGCCAGCAGCCGAGGGGGCCACACCGGGGAGCTGTTTTTT.